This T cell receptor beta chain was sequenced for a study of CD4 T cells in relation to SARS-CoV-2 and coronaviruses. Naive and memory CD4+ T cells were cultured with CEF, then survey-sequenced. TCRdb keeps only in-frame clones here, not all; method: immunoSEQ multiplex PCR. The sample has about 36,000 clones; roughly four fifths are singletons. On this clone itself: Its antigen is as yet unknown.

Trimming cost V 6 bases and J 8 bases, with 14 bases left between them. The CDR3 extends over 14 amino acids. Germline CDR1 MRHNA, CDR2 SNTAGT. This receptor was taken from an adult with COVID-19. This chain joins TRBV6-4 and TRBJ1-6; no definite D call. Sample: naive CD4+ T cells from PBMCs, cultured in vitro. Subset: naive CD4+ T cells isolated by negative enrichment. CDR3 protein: CASSIQNGDSPLHF. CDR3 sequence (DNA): TGTGCCAGCAGCATACAGAATGGTGATTCACCCCTCCACTTT.